This entry features one TCR beta chain sequence. Its antigen remains unknown. Excluded were patients having autoimmune disease history or systemic immunosuppression. This entry belongs to a study of OX40 agonist ivuxolimab in advanced cancers. Study-level points and caveats: Among T cells, CD8+ cells averaged more expanded clones than CD4+ cells.

This CDR3 region has 18 residues. Germline CDR1 is SGHRS and CDR2 is YFSETQ. V shed 0 bases, J shed 0 bases, and the junction held 8 bases outside the gene matches. The assay was immunoSEQ multiplex PCR, and TCRdb's table has in-frame clones only and misses some. Of tens of thousands of clones in the sample, 75% to 85% are singletons; the top ten hold 1.2%. The chain carries TRBV5-1 and TRBJ1-1; 10 nucleotides line up with TRBD1. The source is an adult with an advanced solid tumor such as melanoma, head and neck, liver or kidney cancer. This specimen consisted of CD4+ or CD8+ T cells sorted from blood, obtained in a trial of the OX40 agonist ivuxolimab. The DNA for the CDR3 is TGCGCCAGCAGCTTGGGGCTGACAGGGGGCATCATGAACACTGAAGCTTTCTTT. Encoded protein: CASSLGLTGGIMNTEAFF.